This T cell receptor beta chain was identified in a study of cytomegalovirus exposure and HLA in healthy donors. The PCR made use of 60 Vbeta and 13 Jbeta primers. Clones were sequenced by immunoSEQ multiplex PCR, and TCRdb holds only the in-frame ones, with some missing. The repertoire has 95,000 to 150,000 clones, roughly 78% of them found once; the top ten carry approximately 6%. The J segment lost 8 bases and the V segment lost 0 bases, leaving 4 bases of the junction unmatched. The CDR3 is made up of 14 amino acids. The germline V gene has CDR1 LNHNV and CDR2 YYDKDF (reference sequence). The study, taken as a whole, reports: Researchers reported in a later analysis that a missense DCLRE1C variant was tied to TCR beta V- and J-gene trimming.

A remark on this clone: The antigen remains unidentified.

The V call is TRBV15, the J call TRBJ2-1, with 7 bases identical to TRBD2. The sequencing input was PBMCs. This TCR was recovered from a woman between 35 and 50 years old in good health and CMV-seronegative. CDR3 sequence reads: CATSRDEGGDEQFF. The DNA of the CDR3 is TGTGCCACCAGCAGAGATGAGGGAGGGGATGAGCAGTTCTTC.